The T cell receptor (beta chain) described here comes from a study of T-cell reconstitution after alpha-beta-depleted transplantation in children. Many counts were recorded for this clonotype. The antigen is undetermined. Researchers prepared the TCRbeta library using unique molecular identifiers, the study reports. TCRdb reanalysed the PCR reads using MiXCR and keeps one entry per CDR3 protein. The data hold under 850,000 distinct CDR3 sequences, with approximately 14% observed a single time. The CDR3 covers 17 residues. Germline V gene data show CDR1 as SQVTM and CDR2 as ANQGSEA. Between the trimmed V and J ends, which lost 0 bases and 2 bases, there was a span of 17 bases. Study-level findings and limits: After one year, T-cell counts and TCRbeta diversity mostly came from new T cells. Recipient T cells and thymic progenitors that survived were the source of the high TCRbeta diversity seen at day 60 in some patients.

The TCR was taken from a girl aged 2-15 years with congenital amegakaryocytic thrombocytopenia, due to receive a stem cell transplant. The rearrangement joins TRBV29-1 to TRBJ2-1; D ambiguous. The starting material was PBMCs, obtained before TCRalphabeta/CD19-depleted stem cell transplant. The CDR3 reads CSVEEPTLVRPYNEQFF. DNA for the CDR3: TGCAGCGTTGAAGAACCGACCTTAGTTCGCCCCTACAATGAGCAGTTCTTC.